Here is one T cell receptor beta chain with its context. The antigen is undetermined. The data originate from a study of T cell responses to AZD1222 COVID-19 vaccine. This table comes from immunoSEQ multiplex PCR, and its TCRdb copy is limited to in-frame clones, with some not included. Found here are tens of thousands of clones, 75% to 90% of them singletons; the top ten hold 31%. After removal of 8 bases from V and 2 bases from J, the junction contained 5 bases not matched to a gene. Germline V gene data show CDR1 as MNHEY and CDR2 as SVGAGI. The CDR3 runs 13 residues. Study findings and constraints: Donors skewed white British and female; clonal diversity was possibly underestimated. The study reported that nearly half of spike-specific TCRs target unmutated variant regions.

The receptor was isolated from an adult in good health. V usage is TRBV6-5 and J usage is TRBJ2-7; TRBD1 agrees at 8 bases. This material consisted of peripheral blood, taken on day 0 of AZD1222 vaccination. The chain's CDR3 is CASDRTGPYEQYF. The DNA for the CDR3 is TGTGCCAGCGACCGGACAGGGCCCTACGAGCAGTACTTC.